This T cell receptor (beta chain) was profiled in a study of T cell responses to AZD1222 COVID-19 vaccine. General study points: The study found vaccine-associated CD4 TCRs spanning spike, dominant at 160-218 and 743-854. Clonal diversity was possibly underestimated, and the donors were mostly white British, with more females.

Turning to this clone: Its antigen is not identified.

Profiled with immunoSEQ multiplex PCR; TCRdb holds only in-frame clones, not every one. In the table there are roughly 180,000 clones, around 88% of which are singletons. Trimming cost V 0 bases and J 8 bases; bases outside gene matches: 6. From germline, CDR1 is MNHEY and CDR2 SVGAGI. The CDR3 has 15 residues. Sequencing was performed on peripheral blood, taken on day 0 of AZD1222 vaccination. The V call is TRBV6-5, the J call TRBJ1-2; 10 bases are shared with TRBD1. The sequence was collected from an adult in good health. The DNA of the CDR3 is TGTGCCAGCAGTTACTCCGGACAGGGGGACTTGGGCTACACCTTC. This encodes CASSYSGQGDLGYTF.